The T cell receptor beta chain described here comes from a study of cytomegalovirus exposure and HLA in healthy donors. Study results and limitations: The records held CMV serostatus as the only immune exposure information. Roughly uniform depth of sequencing across donors was assumed in presence/absence analyses.

The PCR used 60 Vbeta and 13 Jbeta primers. Repertoires were generated with immunoSEQ multiplex PCR, while TCRdb's copy carries only in-frame clones and drops some. The repertoire has some 150,000 clones, 82% of them found once; the top ten carry about 6.1%. The CDR3 totals 14 residues. Germline V CDR1 and CDR2: LNHNV, YYDKDF (reference sequence). Trimming stripped 6 bases from V and 7 bases from J, with 15 bases between. Of note for this clone: The antigen is unknown.

The sequence came from a woman in her 50s in good health and CMV-seropositive. The chain links TRBV15 to TRBJ2-2; the D gene is possibly TRBD1 (6 bases). Sequencing was carried out using PBMCs. CDR3 sequence: CATSKDRGGGELFF. The CDR3 DNA reads TGTGCCACCAGTAAGGACAGAGGTGGCGGGGAGCTGTTTTTT.